The entry below describes one T cell receptor (beta chain). What it binds is not known. The data derive from a study of T cells in Graves' hyperthyroidism and ophthalmopathy. For the study at large: Prior to any treatment, at the point of initial diagnosis, peripheral blood was collected. Findings and caveats of the study: Model output signaled ophthalmopathy a median approximately 6 months ahead of onset. Also found in blood were most expanded thyroid clonotypes above 0.001.

RNA transcripts provided the source from which TCR beta CDR3 regions were amplified. The TCR CDR3 was amplified in a first-round RT-PCR using the HTBI primer set. In TCRdb, the multiplex PCR reads were re-called with MiXCR into one record per CDR3 protein. This repertoire shows 600,000 to 650,000 distinct CDR3 sequences, less than 25% found once; its top ten account for under 35%. Researchers barred patients who had uncontrolled infection, other autoimmune disease, pregnancy or lactation. With 1 base removed from V and 2 bases from J, the gap between germline ends came to 11 bases. The CDR3 runs to 15 residues. Germline CDR1 and CDR2: SGHKS and YYEKEE (reference sequence).

The sequence came from a man aged 30-40 years with Graves' ophthalmopathy. Sequences were obtained from blood. This rearrangement joins TRBV5-5 to TRBJ2-3; D is possibly TRBD2 (6 bases). The CDR3 protein is CASSLRGTPTDTQYF. The CDR3 DNA reads as TGTGCCAGCAGCTTGCGGGGGACCCCCACAGATACGCAGTATTTT.